This T cell receptor (beta chain) came from a study of OX40 agonist ivuxolimab in advanced cancers. Study-level background: Checkpoint inhibitors had been given previously to under 50% of patients. The study, taken as a whole, reports: Dose levels from 0.1 to 3.0 mg/kg saw CD4+ and CD8+ blood T cells expand clonally by week 6.

This table comes from immunoSEQ multiplex PCR, and its TCRdb copy is limited to in-frame clones, with some not included. The sample contains around 25,000 clones, around 83% of which appear only once. People who had autoimmune disease history or systemic immunosuppression were excluded. Concerning this clone itself: Its antigen is unidentified.

V was clipped by 6 bases and J by 7 bases; unmatched bases: 9. The V gene's germline CDR1 is ENHRY and CDR2 SYGVKD. This CDR3 is 14 amino acids long. The V gene is TRBV10-3, the J gene TRBJ2-1; 7 bases agree with TRBD2. Sequenced here: CD4+ or CD8+ T cells sorted from blood, sampled in a trial of the OX40 agonist ivuxolimab. The TCR sequence derives from an adult with an advanced solid tumor such as melanoma, head and neck, liver or kidney cancer. As DNA, the CDR3 is TGTGCCATCAGGTCAGACAACGGGGGGAATGAGCAGTTCTTC. Its translation is CAIRSDNGGNEQFF.